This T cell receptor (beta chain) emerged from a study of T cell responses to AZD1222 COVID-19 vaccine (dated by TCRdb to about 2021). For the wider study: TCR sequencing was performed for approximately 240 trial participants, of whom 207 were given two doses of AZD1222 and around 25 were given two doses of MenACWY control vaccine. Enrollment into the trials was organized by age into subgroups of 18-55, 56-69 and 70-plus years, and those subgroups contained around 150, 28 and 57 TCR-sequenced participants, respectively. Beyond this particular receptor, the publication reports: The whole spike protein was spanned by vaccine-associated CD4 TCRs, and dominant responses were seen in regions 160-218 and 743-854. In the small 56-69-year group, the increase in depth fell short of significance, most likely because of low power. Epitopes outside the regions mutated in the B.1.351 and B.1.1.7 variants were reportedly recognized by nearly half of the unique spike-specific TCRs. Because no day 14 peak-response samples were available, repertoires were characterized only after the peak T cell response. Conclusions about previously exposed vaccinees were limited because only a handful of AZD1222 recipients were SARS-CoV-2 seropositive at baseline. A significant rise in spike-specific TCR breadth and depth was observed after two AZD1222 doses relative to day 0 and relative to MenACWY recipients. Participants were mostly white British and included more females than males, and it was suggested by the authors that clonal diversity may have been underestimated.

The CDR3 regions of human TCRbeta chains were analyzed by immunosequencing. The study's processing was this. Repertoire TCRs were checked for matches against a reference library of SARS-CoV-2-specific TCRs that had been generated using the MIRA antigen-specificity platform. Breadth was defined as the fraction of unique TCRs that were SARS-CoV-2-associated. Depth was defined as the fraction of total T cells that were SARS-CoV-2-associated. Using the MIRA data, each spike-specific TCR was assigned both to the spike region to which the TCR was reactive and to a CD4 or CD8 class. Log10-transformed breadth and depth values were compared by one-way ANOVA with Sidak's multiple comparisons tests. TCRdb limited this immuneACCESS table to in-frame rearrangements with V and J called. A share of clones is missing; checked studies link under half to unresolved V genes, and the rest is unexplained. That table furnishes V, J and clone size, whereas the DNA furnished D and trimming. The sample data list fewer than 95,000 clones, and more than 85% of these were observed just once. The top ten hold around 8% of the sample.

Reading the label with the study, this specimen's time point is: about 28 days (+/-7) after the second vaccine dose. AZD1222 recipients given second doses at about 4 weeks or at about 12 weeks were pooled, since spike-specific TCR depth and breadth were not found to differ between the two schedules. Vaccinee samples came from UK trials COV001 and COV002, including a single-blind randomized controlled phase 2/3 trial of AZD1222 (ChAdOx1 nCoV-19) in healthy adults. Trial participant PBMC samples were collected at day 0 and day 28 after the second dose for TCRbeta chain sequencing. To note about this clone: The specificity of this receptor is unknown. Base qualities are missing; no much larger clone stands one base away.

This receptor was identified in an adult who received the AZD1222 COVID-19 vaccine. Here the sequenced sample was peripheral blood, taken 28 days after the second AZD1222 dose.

The DNA sequence is given as TGTGCCAGCAGTTGGGTAGGCGTGGACGAGCAGTACTTC. It encodes CASSWVGVDEQYF. The sequence joins TRBV6-6 to TRBJ2-7; no D gene is confidently identified. The CDR3 runs 13 amino acids, cysteine and phenylalanine included. Of the read, only the CDR3 DNA is kept; its 39 bases are in frame from base 1. The germline V gene (reference sequence) provides CDR1 MNHNY and CDR2 SVGAGI. The trim is 4 bases for V and 5 bases for J, with a gap of 12 bases between the germline ends.